This TCR beta chain was captured in a study of blood T cell repertoires in COVID-19. As processed by the authors: It was from reference gene primer amplification that nucleated cell counts were estimated. This table comes from immunoSEQ multiplex PCR, and its TCRdb copy is limited to in-frame clones, with some not included. The DNA was the basis for D and trimming; V, J and clone size are from that table. The profile covers nearly 250,000 clones, with approximately 89% appearing a single time and around 1.6% taken by the ten largest. This CDR3 is 16 amino acids long. With 5 bases removed from V and 3 bases from J, the gap between germline ends came to 18 bases. Germline V gives CDR1 SGHTA, CDR2 FQGTGA. In its sample, this clone was seen once.

Sequencing input: peripheral blood. The TCR was taken from a woman aged 55-69 years who had recovered from COVID-19. The chain uses TRBV7-3 and TRBJ2-3, with TRBD1 as a possible D gene (5 bases). The DNA for the CDR3 is TGTGCCAGCAGCCCATATCAGGGATTATGGACAGATACGCAGTATTTT. Its protein is CASSPYQGLWTDTQYF.